The 12 T cell receptor beta chains given below trace back to one sample, sequenced in a study of blood T cell repertoires in COVID-19 (dated by TCRdb to the early 2020s). Library preparation used the immunoSEQ multiplex PCR assay. What TCRdb holds here is the immuneACCESS table cut down to in-frame rearrangements. Part of the clones is not present; checked against another copy, under half of the missing clones reflect an unresolved V gene, and the others are unexplained. The sample includes approximately 140,000 clones, with around nine tenths observed a single time. The biggest ten clones account for roughly a tenth of the sample. The material sequenced was peripheral blood. These receptors came from a man aged 55-75 years with active or convalescent COVID-19.

The chain is built from TRBV5-1 and TRBJ2-1; 9 nucleotides match TRBD2. The ends lost 4 bases at V and 7 bases at J; junction bases unmatched: 12. The CDR3 runs 16 residues. The V gene's germline CDR1 is SGHRS and CDR2 YFSETQ. The DNA of the CDR3 is TGCGCCAGCAGCATAGAAATAGCGGGAGTGGGAAATGAGCAGTTCTTC. It codes for CASSIEIAGVGNEQFF.

The chain uses TRBV7-9 and TRBJ1-2; D is undetermined. V was pared by 3 bases and J by 2 bases, with 10 bases between. The germline CDR1 and CDR2 sequences are SEHNR and FQNEAQ (reference sequence). This CDR3 contains 14 residues. This chain's CDR3 is CASSFGDENYGYTF. The DNA of the CDR3 is TGTGCCAGCAGCTTTGGAGACGAGAACTATGGCTACACCTTC. Filled out from reference TRBV7-9 and TRBJ1-2, the complete variable domain reads DTGVSQNPRHKITKRGQNVTFRCDPISEHNRLYWYRQTLGQGPEFLTYFQNEAQLEKSRLLSDRFSAERPKGSFSTLEIQRTEQGDSAMYLCASSFGDENYGYTFGSGTRLTVV.

This chain connects TRBV7-2 to TRBJ2-1, with a possible D match to TRBD1 (5 bases). V was pared by 5 bases and J by 6 bases, with 14 bases between. Germline CDR1 is SGHTA and CDR2 is FQGNSA. This CDR3 has 14 amino acids. CDR3 nucleotide sequence: TGTGCCAGCAGCCAGAATTGGGGCCGCAATGAGCAGTTCTTC. Encoded protein: CASSQNWGRNEQFF.

V and J are TRBV18 and TRBJ1-6; possible D gene TRBD1, 6 bases. Germline V lookup: CDR1 KGHSH, CDR2 LQKENI. This CDR3 is 13 amino acids long. Trimming pared 3 bases from V and 12 bases from J, leaving 12 bases between. In DNA, the CDR3 is TGTGCCAGCTCACCGGGACAAGAGGGACCCCTCCACTTT. It encodes CASSPGQEGPLHF.

V and J are TRBV11-2 and TRBJ2-2; D not resolved. This CDR3 is 16 amino acids long. Germline CDR1 is SGHAT and CDR2 is FQNNGV. Trimming cost V 6 bases and J 0 bases, with 14 bases left between them. DNA for the CDR3: TGTGCCAGCAGATCCTGGCCCAAGACGAACACCGGGGAGCTGTTTTTT. Translating it yields CASRSWPKTNTGELFF.

CDR3: CASSATSGSSYEQYF. Here the CDR3 DNA reads TGTGCCAGTAGTGCTACTAGCGGGAGCTCCTACGAGCAGTACTTC. This sequence joins TRBV19 and TRBJ2-7, with TRBD2 matching over 11 bases. Trimming cost V 5 bases and J 0 bases; bases outside gene matches: 3. In germline, CDR1 is LNHDA, CDR2 SQIVND (reference sequence). The CDR3 is 15 amino acids.

This chain's CDR3 is CASSLERQPSQPQHF. CDR3 bases: TGTGCCAGCAGCTTAGAACGGCAGCCTAGTCAGCCCCAGCATTTT. This chain uses TRBV7-2 with TRBJ1-5; D remains unclear. This CDR3 contains 15 residues. Trimming pared 1 base from V and 6 bases from J, leaving 13 bases between. The germline V gene has CDR1 SGHTA and CDR2 FQGNSA.

The J gene is TRBJ2-7, the V gene TRBV18, with D perhaps matching TRBD1 (6 bases). V lost 1 base and J lost 2, with 12 bases in between. Germline lookup yields CDR1 KGHSH and CDR2 LQKENI. The length of the CDR3 is 15 residues. In DNA form, the CDR3 reads TGTGCCAGCTCACCACGCCGGGACACCCCCTACGAGCAGTACTTC. The encoded protein is CASSPRRDTPYEQYF.

The rearrangement uses TRBV3-1 (or the pseudogene TRBV3-2) and TRBJ1-3; maybe TRBD1 (6 bases). The V and J ends lost 1 base and 0 bases respectively, with 10 bases between them. Germline CDR1 and CDR2: LGHDT and YNNKEL (reference sequence). CDR3 length equals 16 residues. CDR3 residues: CASSQVLTGSGNTIYF. The CDR3 DNA reads as TGTGCCAGCAGCCAAGTCCTGACAGGCTCTGGAAACACCATATATTTT.

The J gene is TRBJ2-3, the V gene TRBV6-1; 7 bases line up with TRBD2. In germline, CDR1 is MNHNS, CDR2 SASEGT. V lost 1 base to trimming and J lost 0 bases; unmatched junction nucleotides: 4. The CDR3 has 16 residues. The CDR3 reads CASSEGGTTSTDTQYF. DNA of the CDR3: TGTGCCAGCAGTGAAGGGGGGACTACTAGCACAGATACGCAGTATTTT.

The chain employs TRBV7-2 and TRBJ1-6; tentative D call: TRBD1 (6 bases). Germline CDR1 reads SGHTA; CDR2 reads FQGNSA. The CDR3 contains 15 residues. V lost 6 bases to trimming and J lost 9 bases, with 18 bases between them. This CDR3 reads CASSQRTANTSPLHF. The CDR3 coding sequence is TGTGCCAGCAGTCAGAGGACAGCCAATACTTCACCCCTCCACTTT.

The chain is built from TRBV19 and TRBJ1-5; 8 nucleotides match TRBD1. The CDR3 contains 14 residues. Germline assignment: CDR1 LNHDA and CDR2 SQIVND (reference sequence). The V segment lost 3 bases and the J segment 6 bases; nucleotides outside the gene matches: 4. CDR3 in amino acids: CASSMTGDGQPQHF. The CDR3 DNA is TGTGCCAGTAGTATGACAGGGGATGGTCAGCCCCAGCATTTT.